This T cell receptor beta chain comes out of a study of CD8 T cells in Susac syndrome. A quantity of 0.5 to 1 ug RNA underwent reverse transcription using random hexamers. Amplification of TCR beta CDR3 across 54 Vbeta and 13 Jbeta was performed with immunoSEQ multiplex PCR. TCRdb reprocessed the immunoSEQ multiplex PCR reads via MiXCR and lists one record per CDR3 protein. Among approximately 150,000 distinct CDR3 sequences, around 92% were seen once, and the ten largest hold approximately 0.082%. With 4 bases clipped from V and 6 bases from J, the junction kept 18 bases outside the gene matches. Germline assignment: CDR1 SGDLS and CDR2 YYNGEE. The CDR3 extends over 18 amino acids.

V usage is TRBV9 and J usage is TRBJ2-3, with 9 positions matching TRBD2. The sample was CD4+ T cells from PBMCs. The TCR sequence derives from a human donor in good health. The CDR3 protein is CASSPGGKGGGAWDTQYF. The DNA of the CDR3 is TGTGCCAGCAGCCCAGGGGGTAAGGGCGGGGGGGCTTGGGATACGCAGTATTTT.